This TCR beta chain was recorded in a study of blood T cell repertoires in COVID-19. Background on the study: PBMCs, B-cell-depleted T cells, or T cells were the source of the cDNA or gDNA that made up the material.

The CDR3 contains 15 residues. V lost 4 bases to trimming and J lost 7 bases; unmatched junction nucleotides: 7. Germline V gene sequence: CDR1 SGHAT, CDR2 FQNNGV. TCRdb's copy holds only in-frame clones and misses some; the assay was immunoSEQ multiplex PCR. There are about 16,000 clones in the sample; more than 75% occur only once, and around 13% lies in the top ten. The source is a human donor in a cohort sampled during active COVID-19. The V gene is TRBV11-2, the J gene TRBJ2-1; TRBD1 aligns across 10 bases. The sequenced sample consisted of peripheral blood. The CDR3 loop is CASSSWTGGWNEQFF. The CDR3 DNA reads as TGTGCCAGCAGCTCTTGGACAGGGGGGTGGAATGAGCAGTTCTTC. Filled out from reference TRBV11-2 and TRBJ2-1, the complete variable domain reads EAGVAQSPRYKIIEKRQSVAFWCNPISGHATLYWYQQILGQGPKLLIQFQNNGVVDDSQLPKDRFSAERLKGVDSTLKIQPAKLEDSAVYLCASSSWTGGWNEQFFGPGTRLTVL.